The rows below give T cell receptor beta chains drawn from one sample of a study of blood T cell repertoires in COVID-19. Clones were read by immunoSEQ multiplex PCR, and TCRdb kept only the in-frame ones, dropping some. This sample carries fewer than 250,000 clones, approximately 85% of them seen once, and the ten largest clones take around 4%. The sequencing input was peripheral blood. The receptors come from a man between 45 and 60 years old with acute or convalescent COVID-19. CDR3s include the opening cysteine and the closing phenylalanine or tryptophan. D genes are given only for firm matches. Expanded clones get a size class; other rows say once, few or many, or leave the size out.

J gene	clone size	D gene	V gene	CDR3 protein	CDR3 DNA
TRBJ1-2	-	-	TRBV10-3	CAISEAQGGYGYTF	TGTGCCATCAGTGAAGCCCAGGGCGGCTATGGCTACACCTTC
TRBJ1-1	-	-	TRBV30	CAWSRNTEAFF	TGTGCCTGGAGCCGTAACACTGAAGCTTTCTTT
TRBJ1-6	-	TRBD1	TRBV28	CASRQGSNSPLHF	TGTGCCAGCCGACAGGGGTCGAATTCACCCCTCCACTTT
TRBJ2-5	-	TRBD2	TRBV19	CASSGLAGGQETQYF	TGTGCCAGTAGTGGGCTAGCGGGGGGTCAAGAGACCCAGTACTTC
TRBJ1-1	-	-	TRBV7-8	CASSLRRDMNTEAFF	TGTGCCAGCAGCTTACGCCGGGACATGAACACTGAAGCTTTCTTT
TRBJ2-1	-	TRBD2	TRBV20-1	CSASRTSGAYNEQFF	TGCAGTGCTAGTCGGACTAGCGGGGCCTACAATGAGCAGTTCTTC
TRBJ1-2	-	-	TRBV12-5	CASGVQTYGYTF	TGTGCTAGTGGTGTACAGACCTATGGCTACACCTTC
TRBJ2-7	few	-	TRBV2	CASSGGPFGEQYF	TGTGCCAGCAGTGGGGGGCCCTTTGGGGAGCAGTACTTC
TRBJ2-1	-	TRBD1	TRBV6-5	CASSNQGERGNEQFF	TGTGCCAGCAGTAACCAGGGGGAACGAGGCAATGAGCAGTTCTTC
TRBJ2-7	-	-	TRBV29-1	CSVSLSSYEQYF	TGCAGCGTTTCTCTCAGCTCCTACGAGCAGTACTTC
TRBJ2-5	few	TRBD2	TRBV29-1	CSVEGAGGGETQYF	TGCAGCGTTGAAGGAGCGGGAGGGGGGGAGACCCAGTACTTC
TRBJ1-5	-	TRBD1	TRBV19	CASSKRQGINQPQHF	TGTGCCAGTAGTAAGAGACAGGGGATCAATCAGCCCCAGCATTTT
TRBJ1-2	-	TRBD1	TRBV28	CASTIGGQAYYGYTF	TGTGCCAGCACCATCGGGGGACAGGCTTATTATGGCTACACCTTC
TRBJ1-1	once	-	TRBV6-5	CASSSGEGGGTEAFF	TGTGCCAGCAGTTCTGGGGAGGGGGGGGGCACTGAAGCTTTCTTT
TRBJ1-1	-	-	TRBV6-5	CASSIDRMDTEAFF	TGTGCCAGCAGTATAGACAGGATGGACACTGAAGCTTTCTTT
TRBJ1-2	-	TRBD1	TRBV12-5	CASGLVDRVFFHTF	TGTGCTAGTGGTTTGGTCGACAGGGTATTTTTTCACACCTTC
TRBJ1-2	once	-	TRBV28	CASVRDAGGYGYTF	TGTGCCAGTGTAAGGGATGCCGGGGGGTATGGCTACACCTTC
TRBJ2-3	-	TRBD2	TRBV3-1/TRBV3-2	CASSREGRGDTQYF	TGTGCCAGCAGTCGGGAGGGCCGAGGAGATACGCAGTATTTT
TRBJ2-2	-	-	TRBV19	CASSMGQGTFF	TGTGCCAGTAGTATGGGGCAGGGGACGTTTTTT
TRBJ2-7	-	-	TRBV3-1/TRBV3-2	CASSQNREGNEQYF	TGTGCCAGCAGCCAAAACAGGGAGGGCAACGAGCAGTACTTC
TRBJ2-7	-	-	TRBV3-1/TRBV3-2	CASSRGTEQYF	TGTGCCAGCAGCCGAGGAACCGAGCAGTACTTC
TRBJ1-1	-	-	TRBV18	CASSPHNANRATIEAFF	TGTGCCAGCTCACCACATAATGCCAACAGGGCGACCATTGAAGCTTTCTTT
TRBJ1-1	-	TRBD1	TRBV3-1/TRBV3-2	CASSQSGTGNTEAFF	TGTGCCAGCAGCCAATCCGGGACAGGGAACACTGAAGCTTTCTTT
TRBJ1-2	-	-	TRBV12-5	CASGFPGGYTF	TGTGCTAGTGGTTTTCCCGGTGGCTACACCTTC
TRBJ1-4	-	TRBD1	TRBV6-5	CASSRQGGEKLFF	TGTGCCAGCAGTAGGCAGGGGGGAGAAAAACTGTTTTTT
TRBJ1-1	-	-	TRBV6-5	CASRLEGGNTEAFF	TGTGCCAGCAGGCTCGAAGGGGGTAACACTGAAGCTTTCTTT